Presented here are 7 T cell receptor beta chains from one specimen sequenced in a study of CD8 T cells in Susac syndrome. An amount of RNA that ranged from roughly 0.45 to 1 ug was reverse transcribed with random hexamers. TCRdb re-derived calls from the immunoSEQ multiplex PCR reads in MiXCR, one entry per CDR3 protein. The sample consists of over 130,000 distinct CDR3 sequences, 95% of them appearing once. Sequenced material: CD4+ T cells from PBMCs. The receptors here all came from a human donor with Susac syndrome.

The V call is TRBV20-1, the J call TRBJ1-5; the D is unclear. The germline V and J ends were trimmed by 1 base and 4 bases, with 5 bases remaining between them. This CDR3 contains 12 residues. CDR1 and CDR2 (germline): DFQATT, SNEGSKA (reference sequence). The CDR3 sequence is CSARGENQPQHF. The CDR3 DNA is TGCAGTGCTAGAGGCGAAAATCAGCCCCAGCATTTT.

The CDR3 sequence is CASSLVRETQYF. The CDR3 DNA is TGTGCCAGCAGCTTAGTTCGGGAGACCCAGTACTTC. The V and J genes are TRBV7-2 and TRBJ2-5; unclear D gene. Trimming removed 1 base at V and 5 bases at J, with 5 bases between. This CDR3 contains 12 residues. CDR1 and CDR2 (germline): SGHTA, FQGNSA.

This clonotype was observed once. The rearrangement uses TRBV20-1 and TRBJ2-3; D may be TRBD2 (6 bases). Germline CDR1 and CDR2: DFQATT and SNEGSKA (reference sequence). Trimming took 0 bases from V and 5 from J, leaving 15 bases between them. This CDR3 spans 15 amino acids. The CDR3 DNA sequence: TGCAGTGCTAGAGAGGAGGGAAGGTTTGGAGATACGCAGTATTTT. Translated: CSAREEGRFGDTQYF.

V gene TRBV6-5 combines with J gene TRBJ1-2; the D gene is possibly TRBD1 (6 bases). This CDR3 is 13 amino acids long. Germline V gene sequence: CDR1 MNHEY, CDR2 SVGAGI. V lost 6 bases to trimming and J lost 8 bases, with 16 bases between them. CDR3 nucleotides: TGTGCCAGCAGCCCATCCGGGGGCTCCGGCTACACCTTC. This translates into CASSPSGGSGYTF.

CDR3 amino acids: CASTTDGIAKNIQYF. The CDR3 nucleotides read TGCGCCAGCACCACGGACGGTATAGCCAAAAACATTCAGTACTTC. This chain connects TRBV5-1 to TRBJ2-4; D unresolved. Germline values: CDR1 SGHRS, CDR2 YFSETQ. The CDR3 is made up of 15 amino acids. Trimming stripped 6 bases from V and 0 bases from J, with 13 bases between.

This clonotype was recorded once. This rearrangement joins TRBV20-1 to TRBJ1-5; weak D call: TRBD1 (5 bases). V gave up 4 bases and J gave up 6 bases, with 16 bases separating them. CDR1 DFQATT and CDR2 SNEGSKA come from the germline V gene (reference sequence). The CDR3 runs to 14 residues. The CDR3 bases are TGCAGTGCTAAGGGGCCAGGGATCGGTCAGCCCCAGCATTTT. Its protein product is CSAKGPGIGQPQHF.

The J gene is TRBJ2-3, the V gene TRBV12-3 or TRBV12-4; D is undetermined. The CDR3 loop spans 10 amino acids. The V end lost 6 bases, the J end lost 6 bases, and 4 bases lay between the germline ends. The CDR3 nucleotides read TGTGCCAGCAGCCGGGATACGCAGTATTTT. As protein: CASSRDTQYF.